These 10 T cell receptor beta chains were all obtained from the same sample, sequenced in a study of a mutant IDH1 vaccine in newly diagnosed glioma. Time point reported: baseline, week 1 (first vaccination visit). Specified treatment: pre-vaccination baseline after standard-of-care therapy. TCRdb's table, derived via immunoSEQ multiplex PCR, lists solely in-frame clones and lacks some. The table lists about 96,000 clones, around four fifths of them singletons. The sample in question was PBMCs, obtained from a glioma patient treated with radiotherapy, temozolomide or both. The origin of the receptors is a man aged 40-49 years with glioma.

The chain recombines TRBV4-3 with TRBJ1-1, with 8 bases matching TRBD1. V shed 1 base, J shed 10 bases, and the junction held 5 bases outside the gene matches. Germline V lookup: CDR1 LGHNA, CDR2 YSLEER. CDR3 length: 13 amino acids. The CDR3 loop reads CASSQGTGLVAFF. In DNA, the CDR3 is TGCGCCAGCAGCCAAGGGACAGGGCTGGTAGCTTTCTTT.

The chain links TRBV7-2 to TRBJ1-5; unclear D gene. Germline V CDR1 and CDR2: SGHTA, FQGNSA. V was shortened by 2 bases and J by 4 bases, with 9 bases between the two germline ends. The CDR3 spans 14 residues. In nucleotides, the CDR3 is TGTGCCAGCAGCTTATGGGGATTTAATCAGCCCCAGCATTTT. Translated: CASSLWGFNQPQHF.

The genes are TRBV6-6 and TRBJ1-5; D not certain. The germline V and J ends were trimmed by 2 bases and 0 bases, with 5 bases remaining between them. In germline, CDR1 is MNHNY, CDR2 SVGAGI (reference sequence). CDR3 size: 14 residues. The CDR3 nucleotides are TGTGCCAGCAGTTACCCTGATAGCAATCAGCCCCAGCATTTT. This encodes CASSYPDSNQPQHF.

The gene calls are TRBV4-1 and TRBJ2-5; tentative D call: TRBD1 (6 bases). The DNA end favors TRBJ2-7, so the J call may be wrong. In germline, CDR1 is MGHRA, CDR2 YSYEKL. The CDR3 has 14 residues. CDR3 region: CASSLRQDYYEQYF. Written as DNA, the CDR3 is TGCGCCAGCAGCTTGCGACAGGATTACTACGAGCAGTACTTC.

The V and J genes are TRBV14 and TRBJ1-2; D gene uncertain. The CDR3 runs to 14 residues. Germline V gene lookup returns CDR1 SGHDN and CDR2 FVKESK. Trimming removed 10 bases from V and 2 bases from J, with 17 bases in between. The CDR3 DNA reads as TGTGCCACCAAGAAAGCTGGGATCAACTATGGCTACACCTTC. The encoded protein is CATKKAGINYGYTF.

This chain joins TRBV6-5 and TRBJ2-2; possibly TRBD1 for D (6 bases). The CDR3 has 16 residues. V was cut by 0 bases and J by 5 bases, with 13 bases left in between. In germline, CDR1 is MNHEY, CDR2 SVGAGI. The CDR3 region has the DNA TGTGCCAGCAGTTACTCGAGGGCAGGGGATACCGGGGAGCTGTTTTTT. The encoded protein is CASSYSRAGDTGELFF.

The chain employs TRBV7-3 and TRBJ1-4, with 9 bases fitting TRBD1. Losses at the gene ends were 5 bases for V and 4 bases for J; bases not matched to a gene: 14. The CDR3 is 18 residues long. Per germline, CDR1 SGHTA and CDR2 FQGTGA. The CDR3: CASSPGTGITPVNEKLFF. The CDR3 DNA sequence: TGTGCCAGCAGCCCCGGGACAGGGATTACACCCGTTAATGAAAAACTGTTTTTT.

The chain carries TRBV11-2 and TRBJ2-7, with a weak D call TRBD1 (6 bases). The CDR3 is made up of 16 amino acids. Germline CDR1 reads SGHAT; CDR2 reads FQNNGV. V lost 1 base to trimming and J lost 3 bases, with 16 bases between them. In nucleotides, the CDR3 is TGTGCCAGCAGCTTAGTGGGCACAGGGCCCCTCTACGAGCAGTACTTC. It translates to CASSLVGTGPLYEQYF.

This clone has a single count. J is TRBJ2-7 and V is TRBV9; D may be TRBD2 (6 bases). The CDR3 consists of 15 residues. Deletions cut 0 bases from V and 2 bases from J, with 12 bases between. Germline V lookup: CDR1 SGDLS, CDR2 YYNGEE. The CDR3 DNA sequence: TGTGCCAGCAGCGTAGGGAGGGCAGGGACCTACGAGCAGTACTTC. It encodes CASSVGRAGTYEQYF.

This chain connects TRBV5-6 to TRBJ1-2, with no clear D. The germline V gene has CDR1 SGHDT and CDR2 YYEEEE. Trimming stripped 4 bases from V and 0 bases from J, with 10 bases between. This CDR3 region has 14 residues. CDR3 loop: CASSPIGANYGYTF. CDR3 nucleotides: TGTGCCAGCAGCCCCATTGGTGCTAACTATGGCTACACCTTC.